Presented here are 16 T cell receptor beta chains from one specimen sequenced in a study of T-cell memory formation after mild COVID-19. TCRdb independently ran MiXCR on the 5' RACE reads; one entry per CDR3 protein. The table shows about 160,000 distinct CDR3 sequences, with 25% to 40% occurring only once. Sequencing was carried out using PBMCs or a T cell subset sorted from them (not recorded which). The receptors shown here come from an adult woman who had mild COVID-19 (a few samples of this study predate the infection). Cell type and time point are not known.

The rearrangement joins TRBV4-2 to TRBJ2-1; unclear D gene. This CDR3 contains 13 residues. Germline-derived CDR1 and CDR2 are LGHNA and YNFKEQ. V was clipped by 0 bases and J by 6 bases, with 6 bases between them. CDR3 coding DNA: TGTGCCAGCAGCCAAGAGAATAGCAATGAGCAGTTCTTC. The encoded protein is CASSQENSNEQFF.

This clonotype was seen more than once but under ten times. The CDR3 loop reads CASRWGVSGTSYNEQFF. The CDR3 bases are TGCGCCAGCAGGTGGGGGGTATCGGGCACCTCCTACAATGAGCAGTTCTTC. This rearrangement joins TRBV5-1 to TRBJ2-1; D is possibly TRBD2 (6 bases). V was clipped by 5 bases and J by 0 bases, with 18 bases between them. The CDR3 contains 17 residues. CDR1 is SGHRS, CDR2 YFSETQ, per germline.

This clonotype has only a few counts. The V gene is TRBV9, the J gene TRBJ2-1; 15 nucleotides agree with TRBD2. The trim removed 3 bases at V and 14 bases at J, leaving 15 bases unmatched. This CDR3 has 17 residues. Per the germline V gene, CDR1 is SGDLS and CDR2 is YYNGEE. The CDR3 here is CASSAPLDGLAGGVKFF. The CDR3 DNA reads as TGTGCCAGCAGCGCCCCATTGGATGGACTAGCGGGAGGGGTAAAGTTCTTC. The entire variable domain, with the rest obtained from reference TRBV9 and TRBJ2-1, is as follows: DSGVTQTPKHLITATGQRVTLRCSPRSGDLSVYWYQQSLDQGLQFLIQYYNGEERAKGNILERFSAQQFPDLHSELNLSSLELGDSALYFCASSAPLDGLAGGVKFFGPGTRLTVL.

This clonotype turned up a few times. This chain joins TRBV6-6 and TRBJ2-5; D might be TRBD1 or TRBD2, each matching 5 bases. Germline V gene lookup returns CDR1 MNHNY and CDR2 SVGAGI (reference sequence). Trimming left V 0 bases short and J 5 bases short, with 19 bases between. This CDR3 contains 17 residues. This CDR3 is CASSYSTESIEGETQYF. The CDR3 bases are TGTGCCAGCAGTTACTCGACGGAATCGATAGAGGGGGAGACCCAGTACTTC.

In this sample, this clonotype turned up a few times. The rearrangement joins TRBV5-1 to TRBJ2-5, with D hard to call. CDR1 is SGHRS, CDR2 YFSETQ, per germline. Deletions cut 6 bases from V and 3 bases from J, with 6 bases between. This CDR3 contains 11 residues. The CDR3 here is CASTREETQYF. The CDR3 coding sequence is TGCGCCAGCACACGAGAAGAGACCCAGTACTTC. The full variable domain, in which reference TRBV5-1 and TRBJ2-5 provide the parts outside the CDR3, is KAGVTQTPRYLIKTRGQQVTLSCSPISGHRSVSWYQQTPGQGLQFLFEYFSETQRNKGNFPGRFSGRQFSNSRSEMNVSTLELGDSALYLCASTREETQYFGPGTRLLVL.

This clonotype appeared a few times. V and J are TRBV7-9 and TRBJ1-1; 8 nucleotides line up with TRBD1. V was pared by 3 bases and J by 5 bases, with 8 bases of the junction left unmatched. This CDR3 has 15 residues. Germline CDR1 is SEHNR and CDR2 is FQNEAQ (reference sequence). For the CDR3, the DNA is TGTGCCAGCAGCTTCCGACAGGGGAGGGAGACTGAAGCTTTCTTT. It yields the protein CASSFRQGRETEAFF.

This clonotype has more than one count but fewer than ten. One junction end does not reproduce the germline sequence, and a read error may be involved. The V call is TRBV6-5, the J call TRBJ2-3; D possibly corresponds to TRBD1 (7 bases). Germline V gives CDR1 MNHEY, CDR2 SVGAGI. The CDR3 has 11 residues. The CDR3 nucleotides are TGTGCCTGCAGGGGGGCAGATACGCAGTATTTT. This translates into CACRGADTQYF.

This clonotype has only a few counts. The chain is built from TRBV12-3 or TRBV12-4 and TRBJ1-1; possibly TRBD1 for D (6 bases). V gave up 6 bases and J gave up 0 bases, with 8 bases separating them. The CDR3 loop spans 13 amino acids. This CDR3 is CASSGQLNTEAFF. DNA for the CDR3: TGTGCCAGCAGCGGACAGTTGAACACTGAAGCTTTCTTT.

The chain couples TRBV7-2 to TRBJ2-7, with D possibly TRBD2 on 6 matching bases. Trimming took 0 bases from V and 5 from J, leaving 11 bases between them. The CDR3 covers 14 residues. CDR1 and CDR2 (germline): SGHTA, FQGNSA. The CDR3 is CASSLAPSVDEQYF. CDR3 DNA: TGTGCCAGCAGCTTAGCTCCTAGCGTTGACGAGCAGTACTTC.

This chain uses TRBV4-3 with TRBJ1-1, with D hard to call. The CDR3 has 14 amino acids. The ends were cut back, 0 bases at V and 2 bases at J, with 7 bases in the middle. The germline V gene has CDR1 LGHNA and CDR2 YSLEER. CDR3 protein: CASSQDLINTEAFF. Written as DNA, the CDR3 is TGCGCCAGCAGCCAAGATCTGATTAACACTGAAGCTTTCTTT.

This clonotype was counted a few times. The rearrangement links TRBV29-1 to TRBJ1-2; no clear D gene. V lost 5 bases to trimming and J lost 7 bases, with 8 bases between them. The length of the CDR3 is 10 residues. CDR1 is SQVTM, CDR2 ANQGSEA, per germline. This CDR3 reads CSVFYFGYTF. The CDR3 DNA sequence: TGCAGCGTTTTTTATTTTGGCTACACCTTC.

The V gene is TRBV7-3, the J gene TRBJ2-5; D is perhaps TRBD1 or TRBD2 (6 bases each). CDR3 size: 13 residues. Germline CDR1 SGHTA, CDR2 FQGTGA. The V gene lost 5 bases and the J gene lost 7 bases, with 14 bases spanning the gap. The CDR3 region has the DNA TGTGCCAGCAGCCCCGAGGGGGGCCGGACCCAGTACTTC. The encoded protein is CASSPEGGRTQYF.

This chain uses TRBV30 with TRBJ2-1, with no clear D. The germline V and J ends were trimmed by 4 bases and 8 bases, with 12 bases remaining between them. Germline V gene data show CDR1 as GTSNPN and CDR2 as SVGIG (reference sequence). The CDR3 loop spans 12 amino acids. CDR3 nucleotide sequence: TGTGCCTGGACGCCCTCTGTGTATGAGCAGTTCTTC. It translates to CAWTPSVYEQFF.

This clonotype was seen a handful of times. V gene TRBV5-1 combines with J gene TRBJ1-6, with D perhaps TRBD1 (6 bases). Between the trimmed V and J ends, which lost 1 base and 5 bases, there was a span of 10 bases. Germline CDR1 reads SGHRS; CDR2 reads YFSETQ. The CDR3 length is 15 residues. CDR3 nucleotides: TGCGCCAGCAGCTTGAGGACAGCCGATAATTCACCCCTCCACTTT. Translated: CASSLRTADNSPLHF. Full variable domain (outside the CDR3, taken from reference TRBV5-1 and TRBJ1-6): KAGVTQTPRYLIKTRGQQVTLSCSPISGHRSVSWYQQTPGQGLQFLFEYFSETQRNKGNFPGRFSGRQFSNSRSEMNVSTLELGDSALYLCASSLRTADNSPLHFGNGTRLTVT.

This clonotype is categorized as medium-sized (0.01 to 0.1%). This chain connects TRBV5-1 to TRBJ2-7; the match to TRBD1 covers 7 bases. The CDR3 length is 14 residues. The V gene end was trimmed by 4 bases and the J gene end by 1 base; junction bases not matched to a gene: 5. Germline assignment: CDR1 SGHRS and CDR2 YFSETQ. CDR3 in amino acids: CASSREGQSYEQYF. DNA of the CDR3: TGCGCCAGCAGCCGTGAGGGACAGTCCTACGAGCAGTACTTC.

The chain uses TRBV7-9 and TRBJ1-3, with D perhaps TRBD1 (5 bases). Germline-derived CDR1 and CDR2 are SEHNR and FQNEAQ (reference sequence). This CDR3 has 15 residues. V dropped 4 bases and J dropped 0 bases, with 10 bases sitting between them. The CDR3 region has the DNA TGTGCCAGCAGCTGGGGACTTCGCTCTGGAAACACCATATATTTT. Its translation: CASSWGLRSGNTIYF.